The 22 T cell receptor beta chains below all came from one sample that was sequenced in a study of cytomegalovirus exposure and HLA in healthy donors. PCR employed 60 Vbeta and 13 Jbeta primers. Measured with immunoSEQ multiplex PCR; TCRdb has only the in-frame clones, and not every one. The sample has just over 150,000 clones. Sequenced sample: PBMCs. The receptors were sampled from a woman in her fifties or sixties in good health and CMV-seronegative.

The rearrangement joins TRBV7-8 to TRBJ1-2; tentatively, D is TRBD1 (6 bases). Trimming left V 3 bases short and J 8 bases short, with 19 bases between. The germline CDR1 and CDR2 sequences are SGHVS and FQNEAQ. The CDR3 covers 15 residues. This chain's CDR3 is CASSFLTGRGYGYTF. CDR3 bases: TGTGCCAGCAGCTTTTTAACAGGGAGAGGATACGGCTACACCTTC.

This sequence joins TRBV27 and TRBJ1-5; a weak D match, TRBD1 (6 bases). The V gene lost 6 bases and the J gene lost 3 bases, with 12 bases spanning the gap. This CDR3 contains 14 residues. Germline V gene sequence: CDR1 MNHEY, CDR2 SMNVEV (reference sequence). DNA for the CDR3: TGTGCCAGCAGGATGGGGGCAGACAATCAGCCCCAGCATTTT. It codes for CASRMGADNQPQHF.

The chain couples TRBV6-4 to TRBJ2-2, with TRBD1 matching 9 bases. Germline loops: CDR1 MRHNA, CDR2 SNTAGT. The CDR3 runs 14 residues. The V and J ends lost 6 bases and 4 bases, in that order; junction bases with no gene match: 3. CDR3 DNA: TGTGCCAGCAGGGGACAGGGCCCCACCGGGGAGCTGTTTTTT. As protein: CASRGQGPTGELFF.

The chain carries TRBV9 and TRBJ1-4; D not resolved. Germline V gene data show CDR1 as SGDLS and CDR2 as YYNGEE. V lost 0 bases and J 13 bases, leaving 16 bases between the germline ends. CDR3 length: 14 residues. The CDR3 DNA reads as TGTGCCAGCAGCGTAGAGGGAGGTTCTACGAGACTGTTTTTT. Amino acid sequence: CASSVEGGSTRLFF.

The chain uses TRBV6-1 and TRBJ1-1, with D perhaps TRBD1 (5 bases). Trimming took 5 bases from V and 6 from J, leaving 13 bases between them. There are 13 residues in the CDR3. CDR1 and CDR2 from the germline V gene are MNHNS and SASEGT. The CDR3 DNA is TGTGCCAGCAGTCAACAGGAAAGGGCTGAAGCTTTCTTT. As protein: CASSQQERAEAFF.

The chain recombines TRBV7-2 with TRBJ2-7; 10 positions agree with TRBD2. This CDR3 has 15 residues. V was pared by 6 bases and J by 2 bases, with 7 bases of the junction left unmatched. From germline, CDR1 is SGHTA and CDR2 FQGNSA. CDR3 sequence: CASSTGTSVPYEQYF. CDR3 DNA: TGTGCCAGCAGTACCGGGACTAGCGTCCCCTACGAGCAGTACTTC.

The rearrangement links TRBV7-2 to TRBJ2-1, with TRBD2 identical over 13 bases. The CDR3 loop spans 19 amino acids. Germline lookup yields CDR1 SGHTA and CDR2 FQGNSA. The ends lost 4 bases at V and 0 bases at J; junction bases unmatched: 9. The CDR3 here is CASSSAGLAGPRSYNEQFF. The CDR3 DNA sequence: TGTGCCAGCAGCTCCGCGGGACTAGCGGGACCCCGCTCCTACAATGAGCAGTTCTTC.

J is TRBJ2-1 and V is TRBV5-4; D may be TRBD1 (5 bases). This CDR3 contains 15 residues. Trimming cost V 5 bases and J 2 bases, with 14 bases left between them. CDR1 and CDR2 from the germline V gene are SGHNT and YYREEE (reference sequence). CDR3: CASSVKDKPYNEQFF. The CDR3 bases are TGTGCCAGCAGTGTGAAGGACAAACCCTACAATGAGCAGTTCTTC.

CDR3 sequence: CAISAGSSGAQPQHF. As DNA, the CDR3 is TGTGCCATCAGTGCGGGGTCATCAGGGGCTCAGCCCCAGCATTTT. The chain employs TRBV10-3 and TRBJ1-5; perhaps TRBD1 as D (6 bases). Germline CDR1 and CDR2: ENHRY and SYGVKD. The CDR3 runs 15 residues. Trimming cost V 4 bases and J 6 bases, with 16 bases left between them.

The chain combines TRBV9 with TRBJ2-1, with D possibly matching TRBD2 (5 bases). The V and J ends lost 2 bases and 0 bases respectively, with 9 bases between them. There are 15 residues in the CDR3. Germline CDR1 reads SGDLS; CDR2 reads YYNGEE. The chain's CDR3 is CASSVMDFSYNEQFF. The CDR3 DNA follows: TGTGCCAGCAGCGTTATGGACTTCTCCTACAATGAGCAGTTCTTC. Based on the CDR3 plus reference TRBV9 and TRBJ2-1, the full variable domain is DSGVTQTPKHLITATGQRVTLRCSPRSGDLSVYWYQQSLDQGLQFLIQYYNGEERAKGNILERFSAQQFPDLHSELNLSSLELGDSALYFCASSVMDFSYNEQFFGPGTRLTVL.

The rearrangement links TRBV5-6 to TRBJ1-2; the D gene is possibly TRBD1 (6 bases). In germline, CDR1 is SGHDT, CDR2 YYEEEE. CDR3 length equals 14 residues. Trimming stripped 2 bases from V and 7 bases from J, with 15 bases between. CDR3 coding DNA: TGTGCCAGCAGCTTCCCTCAGGGGTTAGGTGGCTACACCTTC. Protein: CASSFPQGLGGYTF.

This sequence joins TRBV7-2 and TRBJ1-6; the match to TRBD1 covers 7 bases. The CDR3 spans 14 residues. The germline V gene encodes CDR1 SGHTA and CDR2 FQGNSA. V shed 3 bases and J 10 bases; nucleotides not matched to a gene: 6. The CDR3 bases are TGTGCCAGCAGCTTCCGGGACAGAGGGTCACCCCTCCACTTT. Its protein is CASSFRDRGSPLHF.

V is TRBV14 and J is TRBJ2-5; 11 bases map to TRBD2. The DNA end favors TRBJ2-7, so the J call may be wrong. The CDR3 is 19 residues long. Germline lookup yields CDR1 SGHDN and CDR2 FVKESK. As DNA, the CDR3 is TGTGCCAGCAGCCCCACCCCGGGCCTAGCGGGGGGAAGCTCCTACGAGCAGTACTTC. This sequence encodes CASSPTPGLAGGSSYEQYF.

The J gene is TRBJ2-7, the V gene TRBV5-1, with 7 positions matching TRBD2. This CDR3 region has 14 residues. V shed 5 bases and J 3 bases; nucleotides not matched to a gene: 8. Germline CDR1 reads SGHRS; CDR2 reads YFSETQ. The CDR3, as DNA: TGCGCCAGCAGTGGGGGAGCTAGCGGCTACGAGCAGTACTTC. As protein: CASSGGASGYEQYF.

On this clone itself: Germline is not matched at one junction end, which may reflect a read error. The chain links TRBV18 to TRBJ2-2; D unresolved. Germline CDR1 KGHSH, CDR2 LQKENI. The length of the CDR3 is 15 residues. The CDR3 coding sequence is TGTGCCAGCTCACTAGACTTGAGCAACATCGGGGAGCTGTTTTTT. It translates to CASSLDLSNIGELFF.

The chain uses TRBV2 and TRBJ2-7; 8 nucleotides match TRBD1. CDR1 and CDR2 from the germline V gene are SNHLY and FYNNEI. V shed 7 bases and J 6 bases; nucleotides not matched to a gene: 17. CDR3 length: 16 amino acids. CDR3 DNA sequence: TGTGCCAGCAAGGGACACCCCGGGACAGGTAAGGCCGAGCAGTACTTC. Translated: CASKGHPGTGKAEQYF.

The chain combines TRBV18 with TRBJ2-7; 10 bases map to TRBD1. There are 15 residues in the CDR3. J gave up 6 bases and V 4 bases, and 9 bases lay outside the gene matches. CDR1 and CDR2 from the germline V gene are KGHSH and LQKENI. CDR3 bases: TGTGCCAGCTCACTCCCCGGTGGACAGGGGGTCGAGCAGTACTTC. This gives the protein CASSLPGGQGVEQYF.

The CDR3 sequence: CAPDRRIQETQYF. DNA of the CDR3: TGTGCCCCGGACAGGCGTATTCAAGAGACCCAGTACTTC. J is TRBJ2-5 and V is TRBV6-4, with TRBD1 matching 7 bases. Trimming took 11 bases from V and 2 from J; bases not matched to a gene: 8. This CDR3 has 13 amino acids. CDR1 is MRHNA and CDR2 is SNTAGT in the germline V gene.

The chain carries TRBV7-2 and TRBJ2-7; D perhaps matches TRBD1 (5 bases). CDR3 length: 14 residues. The germline V gene has CDR1 SGHTA and CDR2 FQGNSA. V lost 9 bases and J 5 bases, leaving 20 bases between the germline ends. CDR3 amino acids: CASAMAGRTNEQYF. Written as DNA, the CDR3 is TGTGCCAGTGCCATGGCAGGGCGTACCAACGAGCAGTACTTC. Full variable domain (remainder filled in from reference TRBV7-2 and TRBJ2-7): GAGVSQSPSNKVTEKGKDVELRCDPISGHTALYWYRQSLGQGLEFLIYFQGNSAPDKSGLPSDRFSAERTGGSVSTLTIQRTQQEDSAVYLCASAMAGRTNEQYFGPGTRLTVT.

The rearrangement joins TRBV27 to TRBJ2-7, with D maybe TRBD1 (5 bases). Germline CDR1 MNHEY, CDR2 SMNVEV (reference sequence). The CDR3 sequence is 15 residues long. Trimming took off 4 bases at V and 4 bases at J, with 17 bases between the two ends. CDR3 region: CASSSPRLGAYEQYF. The CDR3 DNA reads TGTGCCAGCAGTTCCCCCCGGCTAGGGGCATACGAGCAGTACTTC.

This sequence joins TRBV19 and TRBJ1-5, with D perhaps TRBD1 (5 bases). From germline, CDR1 is LNHDA and CDR2 SQIVND (reference sequence). This CDR3 has 13 amino acids. V was clipped by 6 bases and J by 4 bases, with 10 bases between them. The CDR3 protein is CASRTALNQPQHF. The CDR3 DNA follows: TGTGCCAGTAGGACAGCCCTAAATCAGCCCCAGCATTTT.

V usage is TRBV7-9 and J usage is TRBJ2-1; 7 nucleotides match TRBD2. CDR3 length: 14 amino acids. CDR1 SEHNR and CDR2 FQNEAQ come from the germline V gene (reference sequence). J gave up 0 bases and V 5 bases, and 1 base lay outside the gene matches. For the CDR3, the DNA is TGTGCCAGCAGCAAGCGGGACTCCTACAATGAGCAGTTCTTC. Protein product: CASSKRDSYNEQFF.